The 18 T cell receptor beta chains below all came from one sample that was sequenced in a study of cytotoxic CD8 clonotypes in ibrutinib-treated CLL (dated by TCRdb to about 2021). The protocol used for the library was the immunoSEQ multiplex PCR assay. This is the immuneACCESS table as TCRdb keeps it, with only in-frame sequences that have V and J called. A part of the clones is gone; compared with another copy, unresolved V genes explain less than half, and the rest is unexplained. The sample profile shows approximately 200,000 clones; over 55% of them were found once. The top ten clones comprise 10% to 15% of the sample. According to the study, the label for this sample's time point signals: approximately 25 months on ibrutinib. The sample here was PBMCs, taken after 24 months of ibrutinib treatment. These receptors were collected from a human donor with chronic lymphocytic leukemia.

The V call is TRBV9, the J call TRBJ2-1; unclear D gene. This CDR3 contains 12 residues. CDR1 is SGDLS, CDR2 YYNGEE, per germline. V was cut by 3 bases and J by 4 bases, with 5 bases left in between. CDR3 in DNA: TGTGCCAGCAGCGCCCCATACAATGAGCAGTTCTTC. Translating it yields CASSAPYNEQFF.

This clone was counted a few times. The chain has TRBV7-2 and TRBJ2-3; no reliable D call. There are 15 residues in the CDR3. Trimming cost V 1 base and J 6 bases, with 14 bases left between them. The germline gives CDR1 SGHTA, CDR2 FQGNSA. This CDR3 reads CASSLGVGEADTQYF. CDR3 sequence (DNA): TGTGCCAGCAGCTTAGGGGTCGGTGAGGCGGATACGCAGTATTTT. The full variable domain, its missing parts supplied by reference TRBV7-2 and TRBJ2-3, is GAGVSQSPSNKVTEKGKDVELRCDPISGHTALYWYRQSLGQGLEFLIYFQGNSAPDKSGLPSDRFSAERTGGSVSTLTIQRTQQEDSAVYLCASSLGVGEADTQYFGPGTRLTVL.

The V and J genes are TRBV10-1 and TRBJ1-1, with D tentatively TRBD1 (5 bases). The CDR3 contains 15 residues. The germline CDR1 and CDR2 sequences are WNHNN and SYGVQD (reference sequence). Trimming left V 4 bases short and J 2 bases short, with 14 bases between. The CDR3 spells CASSATPGANTEAFF. For the CDR3, the DNA is TGCGCCAGCAGTGCAACCCCCGGGGCCAACACTGAAGCTTTCTTT.

The sample holds a few counts of this clone. The chain is built from TRBV7-9 and TRBJ1-1, with D possibly TRBD1 on 5 matching bases. CDR1 and CDR2 (germline): SEHNR, FQNEAQ (reference sequence). Trimming took off 5 bases at V and 7 bases at J, with 8 bases between the two ends. This CDR3 is built from 11 residues. CDR3 amino acids: CASSGGDEAFF. CDR3 in DNA: TGTGCCAGCAGCGGAGGGGATGAAGCTTTCTTT.

The chain has TRBV7-9 and TRBJ2-7; tentatively, D is TRBD2 (5 bases). V shed 7 bases and J shed 3 bases, with 19 bases lying between them. Germline V lookup: CDR1 SEHNR, CDR2 FQNEAQ (reference sequence). The CDR3 has 15 residues. For the CDR3, the DNA is TGTGCCAGCACCCCAATCGGGGTTTCCCACTACGAGCAGTACTTC. This sequence encodes CASTPIGVSHYEQYF.

The chain couples TRBV27 to TRBJ2-7; TRBD2 aligns across 13 bases. The CDR3 is made up of 16 amino acids. Germline loops: CDR1 MNHEY, CDR2 SMNVEV (reference sequence). V lost 1 base, J lost 3 bases, and 3 bases stayed unmatched. The CDR3 coding sequence is TGTGCCAGCAGTTTATTCGGGACTAGCGGGAACTACGAGCAGTACTTC. It translates to CASSLFGTSGNYEQYF.

V gene TRBV11-1 combines with J gene TRBJ2-7; 10 nucleotides agree with TRBD2. The junction had 11 bases not matched to a gene; V was cut back by 8 bases and J by 7 bases. In germline, CDR1 is SGHAT, CDR2 FQDESV (reference sequence). The CDR3 length is 14 residues. CDR3 nucleotide sequence: TGTGCCAGCTCCGGGGGTCTAGCGGGAGTTGAGCAGTACTTC. Amino acid sequence: CASSGGLAGVEQYF. The entire variable domain, with the rest obtained from reference TRBV11-1 and TRBJ2-7, is as follows: EAEVAQSPRYKITEKSQAVAFWCDPISGHATLYWYRQILGQGPELLVQFQDESVVDDSQLPKDRFSAERLKGVDSTLKIQPAELGDSAMYLCASSGGLAGVEQYFGPGTRLTVT.

This clone has more than one count but fewer than ten. V gene TRBV4-3 combines with J gene TRBJ1-5; D unresolved. The CDR3 is 14 residues long. Trimming took 0 bases from V and 2 from J, leaving 5 bases between them. Germline CDR1 and CDR2: LGHNA and YSLEER. CDR3 nucleotides: TGCGCCAGCAGCCAAGAGGGCGGCAATCAGCCCCAGCATTTT. It encodes CASSQEGGNQPQHF.

The chain has TRBV7-8 and TRBJ2-5; 8 nucleotides agree with TRBD2. V lost 2 bases, J lost 14 bases, and 10 bases stayed unmatched. CDR1 is SGHVS and CDR2 is FQNEAQ in the germline V gene. The CDR3 totals 13 residues. The CDR3 region is CASSLPSGLRKYF. The CDR3 coding sequence is TGTGCCAGCAGCTTACCTAGCGGGCTGAGAAAATACTTC.

The chain couples TRBV2 to TRBJ2-7, with 10 bases aligning to TRBD1. After removal of 5 bases from V and 4 bases from J, the junction contained 8 bases not matched to a gene. This CDR3 region has 15 residues. Germline V gene sequence: CDR1 SNHLY, CDR2 FYNNEI. The DNA for the CDR3 is TGTGCCAGCAGTCCCTTGACAGGGGGCGAGTACGAGCAGTACTTC. Its translation: CASSPLTGGEYEQYF.

The CDR3: CASSLSPYEQFF. The CDR3 DNA reads as TGTGCCAGCAGTTTATCCCCATACGAGCAGTTCTTC. This chain connects TRBV27 to TRBJ2-1; no clear D. The V gene's germline CDR1 is MNHEY and CDR2 SMNVEV (reference sequence). The length of the CDR3 is 12 residues. V was shortened by 0 bases and J by 10 bases, with 7 bases between the two germline ends.

V is TRBV29-1 and J is TRBJ2-1; D might be TRBD1 (7 bases). V was cut by 5 bases and J by 8 bases, with 16 bases left in between. The CDR3 is 13 amino acids. The germline gives CDR1 SQVTM, CDR2 ANQGSEA. The CDR3 loop reads CSVPNRGGYEQFF. The DNA of the CDR3 is TGCAGCGTTCCTAACAGGGGAGGCTATGAGCAGTTCTTC.

The J gene is TRBJ2-1, the V gene TRBV4-1; D is tentatively TRBD1 or TRBD2 (5 bases each). V shed 0 bases and J shed 9 bases, with 12 bases lying between them. Per the germline V gene, CDR1 is MGHRA and CDR2 is YSYEKL. This CDR3 spans 14 amino acids. CDR3 amino acids: CASSQDRAGGEQFF. The CDR3 DNA sequence: TGCGCCAGCAGCCAAGATAGAGCTGGGGGTGAGCAGTTCTTC.

The chain employs TRBV11-1 and TRBJ1-1; 11 nucleotides align to TRBD1. V shed 3 bases, J shed 1 base, and the junction held 4 bases outside the gene matches. The germline CDR1 and CDR2 sequences are SGHAT and FQDESV (reference sequence). This CDR3 comprises 16 residues. The CDR3 spells CASSLGQGVSNTEAFF. In nucleotides, the CDR3 is TGTGCCAGCAGCTTGGGACAGGGGGTCTCGAACACTGAAGCTTTCTTT.

The rearrangement joins TRBV28 to TRBJ2-7, with 9 bases matching TRBD2. V shed 6 bases, J shed 0 bases, and the junction held 6 bases outside the gene matches. CDR3 size: 15 residues. Germline CDR1 reads MDHEN; CDR2 reads SYDVKM. CDR3 DNA sequence: TGTGCCAGCAGCCTTACTAGCGGGCCCTCCTACGAGCAGTACTTC. Amino acids: CASSLTSGPSYEQYF.

The chain carries TRBV11-3 and TRBJ2-5, with TRBD2 identical over 14 bases. CDR3 length: 15 amino acids. From germline, CDR1 is SGHNT and CDR2 YENEEA. With 5 bases clipped from V and 4 bases from J, the junction kept 3 bases outside the gene matches. CDR3 sequence: CASSPGLAGGETQYF. The CDR3 DNA is TGTGCCAGCAGCCCCGGACTAGCGGGAGGAGAGACCCAGTACTTC.

The sample holds a few counts of this clone. V gene TRBV10-3 combines with J gene TRBJ2-3; 7 bases align to TRBD1. The ends lost 5 bases at V and 2 bases at J; junction bases unmatched: 19. The CDR3 totals 19 residues. CDR1 and CDR2 (germline): ENHRY, SYGVKD. CDR3 DNA: TGTGCCATCAGTTCCGTCCCGGGACAGACTTTGCGGAACACAGATACGCAGTATTTT. Amino acids: CAISSVPGQTLRNTDTQYF.

This chain uses TRBV6-1 with TRBJ2-2, with TRBD2 as a possible D gene (6 bases). Germline values: CDR1 MNHNS, CDR2 SASEGT. V was pared by 2 bases and J by 7 bases, with 17 bases between. The CDR3 has 16 residues. CDR3 DNA sequence: TGTGCCAGCAGTGAATTGCGGGGTGATCTCGGCGGGGAGCTGTTTTTT. Protein product: CASSELRGDLGGELFF.